This T cell receptor beta chain was recorded in a study of blood T cells in healthy people across ages. Primers used in a second PCR of about 6 to 11 cycles were a sample-barcoded 5' primer and a J-beta primer mix. In TCRdb, the 5' RACE reads were re-called with MiXCR into one record per CDR3 protein. The sample gives 500,000 to 550,000 distinct CDR3 sequences, less than 25% of which show up once; under 9% is in the top ten. CDR3 length: 15 residues. The junction had 8 bases not matched to a gene; V was cut back by 6 bases and J by 2 bases. CDR1 and CDR2 from the germline V gene are SQVTM and ANQGSEA. These same data were also listed under a study on T cells of mothers and their children. That report notes: The sample comes from eight to ten healthy Caucasian donors: mothers and children.

The sequence came from a boy younger than 18 in good health. The sample taken for sequencing was blood. The genes are TRBV29-1 and TRBJ2-2; 8 bases line up with TRBD2. The CDR3 here is CSVGGGTTNTGELFF. Here the CDR3 DNA reads TGCAGCGTCGGGGGGGGGACTACCAACACCGGGGAGCTGTTTTTT.